Listed below are T cell receptor beta chains from one sample, sequenced in a study of beta chain features in type 1 diabetes. TCRdb's copy holds only in-frame clones and misses some; the assay was immunoSEQ multiplex PCR. This repertoire shows about 25,000 clones, under 70% found once; its top ten account for 0.9% to 1.4%. The sample taken for sequencing was stem cell memory CD4+ T cells from blood. Receptor source: a woman between 40 and 55 years old with type 1 diabetes. CDR3s include the opening cysteine and the closing phenylalanine or tryptophan. The order of the fields is V gene, clone size, D gene, J gene, CDR3 DNA, CDR3 protein. D genes are given only for firm matches. Where a row states a size, it is once, few, many or the class of an expanded clone; other rows omit it.

V gene: TRBV25-1
clone size: .
D gene: .
J gene: TRBJ2-3
CDR3 DNA: TGTGCCAGCAGTGAAGGGGGGTTCGGTGGCACAGATACGCAGTATTTT
CDR3 protein: CASSEGGFGGTDTQYF

V gene: TRBV6-5
clone size: .
D gene: TRBD1
J gene: TRBJ1-2
CDR3 DNA: TGTGCCAGCCGCTGGACAGGCCTCAACTATGGCTACACCTTC
CDR3 protein: CASRWTGLNYGYTF

V gene: TRBV2
clone size: .
D gene: .
J gene: TRBJ1-2
CDR3 DNA: TGTGCCAGCCCAGGGGAGAACTATGGCTACACCTTC
CDR3 protein: CASPGENYGYTF

V gene: TRBV9
clone size: .
D gene: .
J gene: TRBJ1-5
CDR3 DNA: TGTGCCAGCAGCGTAGGGGCAGACTACAATCAGCCCCAGCATTTT
CDR3 protein: CASSVGADYNQPQHF

V gene: TRBV7-2
clone size: .
D gene: .
J gene: TRBJ2-3
CDR3 DNA: TGTGCCAGCAGTGGGGGGGGCTCCACAGATACGCAGTATTTT
CDR3 protein: CASSGGGSTDTQYF

V gene: TRBV28
clone size: few
D gene: .
J gene: TRBJ2-7
CDR3 DNA: TGTGCCAGTGCGGGCCCAACAACGTACGAGCAGTACTTC
CDR3 protein: CASAGPTTYEQYF

V gene: TRBV6-5
clone size: .
D gene: .
J gene: TRBJ2-7
CDR3 DNA: TGTGCCAGCAGTTACGGACTGAAAGACTACGAGCAGTACTTC
CDR3 protein: CASSYGLKDYEQYF

V gene: TRBV7-2
clone size: .
D gene: TRBD2
J gene: TRBJ2-7
CDR3 DNA: TGTGCCAGCAGCCCGGGGGACTATGGCTACGAGCAGTACTTC
CDR3 protein: CASSPGDYGYEQYF

V gene: TRBV6-5
clone size: .
D gene: TRBD1
J gene: TRBJ1-5
CDR3 DNA: TGTGCCAGCCGCGGGACAGGAAGGGAGCGGGGTGCCCAGCATTTT
CDR3 protein: CASRGTGRERGAQHF

V gene: TRBV4-2
clone size: .
D gene: .
J gene: TRBJ1-1
CDR3 DNA: TGTGCCAGCAGCCAAGAGCGCGGCTACGAGGCTTTCTTT
CDR3 protein: CASSQERGYEAFF

V gene: TRBV28
clone size: .
D gene: .
J gene: TRBJ2-2
CDR3 DNA: TGTGCCAGTAGGTTGACAGTCCCTCCCGGGGAGCTGTTTTTT
CDR3 protein: CASRLTVPPGELFF

V gene: TRBV7-9
clone size: .
D gene: TRBD2
J gene: TRBJ2-3
CDR3 DNA: TGTGCCAGCAGCTTGCCTAGCGGGATCACGCAGTATTTT
CDR3 protein: CASSLPSGITQYF

V gene: TRBV27
clone size: .
D gene: TRBD2
J gene: TRBJ2-7
CDR3 DNA: TGTGCCAGCAGTTACCGACGGACTAGCGGGAGTTACGAGCAGTACTTC
CDR3 protein: CASSYRRTSGSYEQYF

V gene: TRBV9
clone size: .
D gene: TRBD1
J gene: TRBJ2-1
CDR3 DNA: TGTGCCAGCAGCGTTACAGGGGACCCTTACAATGAGCAGTTCTTC
CDR3 protein: CASSVTGDPYNEQFF

V gene: TRBV19
clone size: .
D gene: TRBD1
J gene: TRBJ2-2
CDR3 DNA: TGTGCCAGTACCCCCGGGGGACAGGGGGCGCGAGCCGGGGAGCTGTTTTTT
CDR3 protein: CASTPGGQGARAGELFF

V gene: TRBV18
clone size: .
D gene: .
J gene: TRBJ2-2
CDR3 DNA: TGTGCCAGCTCACTCTCATTTGGAGCCAACACCGGGGAGCTGTTTTTT
CDR3 protein: CASSLSFGANTGELFF

V gene: TRBV6-5
clone size: .
D gene: TRBD1
J gene: TRBJ2-7
CDR3 DNA: TGTGCCAGCAGTACTGGGCCGGGACAGGGGTATTTC
CDR3 protein: CASSTGPGQGYF

V gene: TRBV5-1
clone size: .
D gene: TRBD2
J gene: TRBJ2-3
CDR3 DNA: TGCGCCAGCAGCTTGCTTGCCAGCGGGGGGGCAACAGATACGCAGTATTTT
CDR3 protein: CASSLLASGGATDTQYF

V gene: TRBV4-2
clone size: .
D gene: .
J gene: TRBJ2-6
CDR3 DNA: TGTGCCAGCAGCTGGATGACGGGTTCTGGGGCCAACGTCCTGACTTTC
CDR3 protein: CASSWMTGSGANVLTF

V gene: TRBV18
clone size: .
D gene: .
J gene: TRBJ2-1
CDR3 DNA: TGTGCCGGTTCGACAGACGCGAATGAGCAGTTCTTC
CDR3 protein: CAGSTDANEQFF

V gene: TRBV7-2
clone size: .
D gene: .
J gene: TRBJ2-3
CDR3 DNA: TGTGCCAGCAGCTGGGACATAGGAAAAGATACGCAGTATTTT
CDR3 protein: CASSWDIGKDTQYF

V gene: TRBV25-1
clone size: .
D gene: .
J gene: TRBJ1-1
CDR3 DNA: TGTGCCAGCAGTGAATGGCCGGGGAACACTGAAGCTTTCTTT
CDR3 protein: CASSEWPGNTEAFF

V gene: TRBV5-8
clone size: .
D gene: .
J gene: TRBJ1-5
CDR3 DNA: TGTGCCAGCAGCTTAACCGGGCCCCAGCATTTT
CDR3 protein: CASSLTGPQHF

V gene: TRBV7-2
clone size: once
D gene: .
J gene: TRBJ2-2
CDR3 DNA: TGTGCCAGCAGCTTAATCGGGATCACCGGGGAGCTGTTTTTT
CDR3 protein: CASSLIGITGELFF

V gene: TRBV7-9
clone size: .
D gene: .
J gene: TRBJ1-5
CDR3 DNA: TGTGCCAGCAGCTTAGAGCTTCAGCCCCAGCATTTT
CDR3 protein: CASSLELQPQHF

V gene: TRBV7-3
clone size: .
D gene: TRBD2
J gene: TRBJ2-1
CDR3 DNA: TGTGCCAGCAGCTTAGAGGGACTAGCGGGAGCCTACAATGAGCAGTTCTTC
CDR3 protein: CASSLEGLAGAYNEQFF

V gene: TRBV6-5
clone size: .
D gene: .
J gene: TRBJ1-1
CDR3 DNA: TGTGCCAGCAGTTCTTCTTGGGGGCAGAGCACTGAAGCTTTCTTT
CDR3 protein: CASSSSWGQSTEAFF

V gene: TRBV28
clone size: .
D gene: .
J gene: TRBJ1-2
CDR3 DNA: TGTGCCAGCACCCAGACGGGACTGGGCTACACCTTC
CDR3 protein: CASTQTGLGYTF

V gene: TRBV7-9
clone size: .
D gene: TRBD1
J gene: TRBJ2-5
CDR3 DNA: TGTGCCAGCAGCAAGGGACAGGGCCAAGAGACCCAGTACTTC
CDR3 protein: CASSKGQGQETQYF

V gene: TRBV7-2
clone size: .
D gene: .
J gene: TRBJ2-5
CDR3 DNA: TGTGCCAGCAGCTTTCTAGAGACCCAGTACTTC
CDR3 protein: CASSFLETQYF

V gene: TRBV28
clone size: .
D gene: .
J gene: TRBJ2-1
CDR3 DNA: TGTGCCAGCAGTTCCCCCCAGGGGTTTGTCTATAATGAGCAGTTCTTC
CDR3 protein: CASSSPQGFVYNEQFF

V gene: TRBV28
clone size: .
D gene: .
J gene: TRBJ1-2
CDR3 DNA: TGTGCCAGCAGTACCGGAGGAGATAACTATGGCTACACCTTC
CDR3 protein: CASSTGGDNYGYTF